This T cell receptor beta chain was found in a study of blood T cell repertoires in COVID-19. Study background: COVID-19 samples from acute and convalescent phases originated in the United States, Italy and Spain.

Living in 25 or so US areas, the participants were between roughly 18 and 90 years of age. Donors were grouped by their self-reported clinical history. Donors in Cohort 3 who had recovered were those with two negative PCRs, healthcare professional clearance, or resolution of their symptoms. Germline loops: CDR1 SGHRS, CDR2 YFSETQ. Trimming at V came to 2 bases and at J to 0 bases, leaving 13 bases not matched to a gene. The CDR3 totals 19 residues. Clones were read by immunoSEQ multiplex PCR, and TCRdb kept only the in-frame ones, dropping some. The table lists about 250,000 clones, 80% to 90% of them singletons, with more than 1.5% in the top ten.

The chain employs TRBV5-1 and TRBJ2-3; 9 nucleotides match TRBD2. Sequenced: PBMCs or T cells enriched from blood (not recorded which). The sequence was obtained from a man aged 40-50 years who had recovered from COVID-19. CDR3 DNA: TGCGCCAGCAGCTTAAGGCCCATTCGGACTAGCGCTAGCACAGATACGCAGTATTTT. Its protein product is CASSLRPIRTSASTDTQYF.